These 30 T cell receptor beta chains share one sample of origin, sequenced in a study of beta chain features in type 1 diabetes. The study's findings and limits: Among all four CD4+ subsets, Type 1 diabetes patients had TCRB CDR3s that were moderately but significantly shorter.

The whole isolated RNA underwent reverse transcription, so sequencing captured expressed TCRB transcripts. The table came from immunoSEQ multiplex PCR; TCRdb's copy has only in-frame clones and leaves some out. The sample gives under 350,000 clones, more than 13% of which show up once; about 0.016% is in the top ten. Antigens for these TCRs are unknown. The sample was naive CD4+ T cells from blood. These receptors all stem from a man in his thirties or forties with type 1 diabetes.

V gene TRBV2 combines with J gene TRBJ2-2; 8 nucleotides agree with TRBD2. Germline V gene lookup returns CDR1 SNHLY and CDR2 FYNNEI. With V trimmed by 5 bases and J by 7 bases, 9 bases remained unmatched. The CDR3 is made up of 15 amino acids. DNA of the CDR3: TGTGCCAGCAGTCGGGAGGGCCGGTGGAGCGGGGAGCTGTTTTTT. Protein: CASSREGRWSGELFF. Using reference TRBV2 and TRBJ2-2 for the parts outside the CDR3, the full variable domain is EPEVTQTPSHQVTQMGQEVILRCVPISNHLYFYWYRQILGQKVEFLVSFYNNEISEKSEIFDDQFSVERPDGSNFTLKIRSTKLEDSAMYFCASSREGRWSGELFFGEGSRLTVL.

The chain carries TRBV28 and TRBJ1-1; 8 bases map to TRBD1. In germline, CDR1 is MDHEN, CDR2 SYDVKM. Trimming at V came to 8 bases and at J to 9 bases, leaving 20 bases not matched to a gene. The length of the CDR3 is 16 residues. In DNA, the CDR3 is TGTGCCAGCGGCGGTTCGGCGACAGGGGATGTCTGGCAAGCTTTCTTT. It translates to CASGGSATGDVWQAFF. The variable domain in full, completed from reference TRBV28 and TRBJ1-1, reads DVKVTQSSRYLVKRTGEKVFLECVQDMDHENMFWYRQDPGLGLRLIYFSYDVKMKEKGDIPEGYSVSREKKERFSLILESASTNQTSMYLCASGGSATGDVWQAFFGQGTRLTVV.

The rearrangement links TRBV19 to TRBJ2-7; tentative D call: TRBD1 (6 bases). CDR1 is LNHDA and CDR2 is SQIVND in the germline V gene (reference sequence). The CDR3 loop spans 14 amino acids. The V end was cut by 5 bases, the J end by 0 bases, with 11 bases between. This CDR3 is CASSPGTHSYEQYF. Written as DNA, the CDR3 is TGTGCCAGTAGTCCCGGGACACACTCCTACGAGCAGTACTTC.

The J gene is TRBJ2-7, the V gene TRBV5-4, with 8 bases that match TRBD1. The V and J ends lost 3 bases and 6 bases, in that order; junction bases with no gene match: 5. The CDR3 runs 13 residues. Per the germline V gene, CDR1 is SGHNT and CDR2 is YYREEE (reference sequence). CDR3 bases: TGTGCCAGCAGCTCGGACAGGGTCGGCGAGCAGTACTTC. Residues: CASSSDRVGEQYF.

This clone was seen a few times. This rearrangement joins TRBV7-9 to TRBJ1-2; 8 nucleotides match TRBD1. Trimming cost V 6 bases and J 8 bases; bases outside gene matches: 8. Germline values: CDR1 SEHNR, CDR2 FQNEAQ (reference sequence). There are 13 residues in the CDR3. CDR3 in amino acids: CASRSGQGNGYTF. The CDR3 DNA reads TGTGCCAGCAGGTCCGGACAGGGAAACGGCTACACCTTC.

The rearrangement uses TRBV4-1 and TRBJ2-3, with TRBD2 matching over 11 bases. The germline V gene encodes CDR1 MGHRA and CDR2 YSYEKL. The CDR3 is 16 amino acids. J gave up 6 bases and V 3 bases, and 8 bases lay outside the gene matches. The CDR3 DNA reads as TGCGCCAGCAGCCAGGCCACTAGCGGGAGTGGGGATACGCAGTATTTT. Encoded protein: CASSQATSGSGDTQYF.

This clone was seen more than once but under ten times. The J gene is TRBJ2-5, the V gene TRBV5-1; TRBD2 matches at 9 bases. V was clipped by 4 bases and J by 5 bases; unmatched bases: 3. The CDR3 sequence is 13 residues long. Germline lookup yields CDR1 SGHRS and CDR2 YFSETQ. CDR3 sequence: CASSRTSVETQYF. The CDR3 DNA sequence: TGCGCCAGCAGCCGGACTAGCGTGGAGACCCAGTACTTC. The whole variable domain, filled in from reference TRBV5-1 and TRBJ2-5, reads KAGVTQTPRYLIKTRGQQVTLSCSPISGHRSVSWYQQTPGQGLQFLFEYFSETQRNKGNFPGRFSGRQFSNSRSEMNVSTLELGDSALYLCASSRTSVETQYFGPGTRLLVL.

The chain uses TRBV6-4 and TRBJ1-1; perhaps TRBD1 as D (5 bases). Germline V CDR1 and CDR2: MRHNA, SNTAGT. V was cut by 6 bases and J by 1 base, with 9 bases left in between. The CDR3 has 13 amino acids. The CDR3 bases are TGTGCCAGCAGCGAACAGGCGAACACTGAAGCTTTCTTT. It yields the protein CASSEQANTEAFF.

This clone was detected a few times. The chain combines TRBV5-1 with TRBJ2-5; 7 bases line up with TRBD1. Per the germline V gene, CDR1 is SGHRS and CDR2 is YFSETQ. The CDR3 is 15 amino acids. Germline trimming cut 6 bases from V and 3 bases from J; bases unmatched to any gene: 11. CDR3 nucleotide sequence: TGCGCCAGCAAGAACAGGGGTCAGGTCGAAGAGACCCAGTACTTC. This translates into CASKNRGQVEETQYF.

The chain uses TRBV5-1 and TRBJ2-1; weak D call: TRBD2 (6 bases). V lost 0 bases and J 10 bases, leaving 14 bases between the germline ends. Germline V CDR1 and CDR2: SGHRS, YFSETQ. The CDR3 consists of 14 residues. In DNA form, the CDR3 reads TGCGCCAGCAGCTTGGCCCTACTAGCACGGGAGCAGTTCTTC. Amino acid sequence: CASSLALLAREQFF.

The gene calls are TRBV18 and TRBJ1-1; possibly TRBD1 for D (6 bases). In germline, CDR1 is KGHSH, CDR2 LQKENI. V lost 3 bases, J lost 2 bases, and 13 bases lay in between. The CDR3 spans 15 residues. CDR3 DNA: TGTGCCAGCTCACCCATGGGGGCCGTTAACACTGAAGCTTTCTTT. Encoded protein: CASSPMGAVNTEAFF.

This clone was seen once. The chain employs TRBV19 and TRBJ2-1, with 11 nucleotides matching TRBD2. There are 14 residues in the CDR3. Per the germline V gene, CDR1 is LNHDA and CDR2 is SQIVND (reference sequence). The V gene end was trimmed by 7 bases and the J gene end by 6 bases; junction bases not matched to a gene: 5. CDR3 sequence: CASTGLAGTNEQFF. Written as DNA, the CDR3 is TGTGCCAGTACCGGACTAGCGGGTACCAATGAGCAGTTCTTC.

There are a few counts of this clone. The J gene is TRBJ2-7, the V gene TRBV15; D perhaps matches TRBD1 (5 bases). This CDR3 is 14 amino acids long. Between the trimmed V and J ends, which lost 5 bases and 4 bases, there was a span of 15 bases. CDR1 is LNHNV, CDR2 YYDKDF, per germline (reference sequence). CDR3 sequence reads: CATSRNLQAYEQYF. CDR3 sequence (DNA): TGTGCCACCAGCCGCAATTTACAGGCTTACGAGCAGTACTTC.

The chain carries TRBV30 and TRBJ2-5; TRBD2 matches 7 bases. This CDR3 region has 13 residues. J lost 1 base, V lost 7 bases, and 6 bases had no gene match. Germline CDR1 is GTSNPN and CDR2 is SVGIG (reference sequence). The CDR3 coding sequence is TGTGCCTCCTCCCCTAGCGGCCAAGAGACCCAGTACTTC. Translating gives CASSPSGQETQYF.

CDR3 amino acids: CASSHPGQGSYNEQFF. The CDR3 DNA follows: TGTGCCAGCAGCCACCCGGGACAGGGGTCTTACAATGAGCAGTTCTTC. The rearrangement joins TRBV14 to TRBJ2-1; TRBD1 aligns across 10 bases. V shed 3 bases, J shed 4 bases, and the junction held 6 bases outside the gene matches. This CDR3 has 16 amino acids. Germline CDR1 is SGHDN and CDR2 is FVKESK.

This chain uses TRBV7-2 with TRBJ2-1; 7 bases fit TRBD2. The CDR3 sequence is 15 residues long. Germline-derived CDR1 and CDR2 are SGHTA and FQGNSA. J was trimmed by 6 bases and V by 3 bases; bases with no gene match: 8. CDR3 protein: CASSFTGTIGNEQFF. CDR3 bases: TGTGCCAGCAGCTTCACCGGGACTATTGGCAATGAGCAGTTCTTC.

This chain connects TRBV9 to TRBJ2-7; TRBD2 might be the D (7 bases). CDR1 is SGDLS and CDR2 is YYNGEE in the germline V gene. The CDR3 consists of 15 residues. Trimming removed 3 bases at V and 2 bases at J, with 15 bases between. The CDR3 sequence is CASSEGGDGTYEQYF. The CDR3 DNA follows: TGTGCCAGCAGCGAGGGGGGGGACGGAACCTACGAGCAGTACTTC. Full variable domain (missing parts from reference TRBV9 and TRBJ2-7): DSGVTQTPKHLITATGQRVTLRCSPRSGDLSVYWYQQSLDQGLQFLIQYYNGEERAKGNILERFSAQQFPDLHSELNLSSLELGDSALYFCASSEGGDGTYEQYFGPGTRLTVT.

This CDR3 is CASSRPGLAGGDTQYF. CDR3 nucleotide sequence: TGTGCCAGCAGCCGGCCGGGACTAGCGGGAGGAGATACGCAGTATTTT. The chain is built from TRBV7-9 and TRBJ2-3; TRBD2 aligns across 15 bases. Germline trimming cut 5 bases from V and 5 bases from J; bases unmatched to any gene: 5. The CDR3 is 16 residues long. Germline V lookup: CDR1 SEHNR, CDR2 FQNEAQ (reference sequence).

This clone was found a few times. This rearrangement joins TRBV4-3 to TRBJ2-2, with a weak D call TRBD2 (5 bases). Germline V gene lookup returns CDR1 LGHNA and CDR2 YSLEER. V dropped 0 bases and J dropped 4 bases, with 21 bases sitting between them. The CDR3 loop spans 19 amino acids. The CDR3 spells CASSQDLSLTRRTTGELFF. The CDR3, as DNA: TGCGCCAGCAGCCAAGATCTCTCCCTTACTAGACGAACCACCGGGGAGCTGTTTTTT.

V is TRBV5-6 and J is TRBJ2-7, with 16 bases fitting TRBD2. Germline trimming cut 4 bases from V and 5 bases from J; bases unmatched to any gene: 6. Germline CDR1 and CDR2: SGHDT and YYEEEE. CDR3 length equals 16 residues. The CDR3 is CASSLGLAGGPHEQYF. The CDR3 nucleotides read TGTGCCAGCAGCCTGGGACTAGCGGGAGGGCCCCACGAGCAGTACTTC.

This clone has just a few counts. In nucleotides, the CDR3 is TGCAGCGCATCAGGGGCGTTGGGCTACACCTTC. Translating it yields CSASGALGYTF. The chain couples TRBV29-1 to TRBJ1-2; D might be TRBD1 (6 bases). V lost 7 bases to trimming and J lost 8 bases, with 14 bases between them. This CDR3 has 11 amino acids. Germline CDR1 is SQVTM and CDR2 is ANQGSEA.

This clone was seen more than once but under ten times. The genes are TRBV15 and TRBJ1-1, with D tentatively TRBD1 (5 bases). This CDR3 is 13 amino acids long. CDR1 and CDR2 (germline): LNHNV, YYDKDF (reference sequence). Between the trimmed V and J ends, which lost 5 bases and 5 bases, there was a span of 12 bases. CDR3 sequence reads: CATSSGGFTEAFF. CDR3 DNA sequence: TGTGCCACCAGCTCGGGGGGATTTACTGAAGCTTTCTTT.

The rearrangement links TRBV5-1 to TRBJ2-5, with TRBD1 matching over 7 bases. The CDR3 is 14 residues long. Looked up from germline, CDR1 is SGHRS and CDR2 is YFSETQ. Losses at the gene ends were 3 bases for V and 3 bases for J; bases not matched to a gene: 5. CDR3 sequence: CASSSMTGKETQYF. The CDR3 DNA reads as TGCGCCAGCAGCTCAATGACAGGGAAAGAGACCCAGTACTTC.

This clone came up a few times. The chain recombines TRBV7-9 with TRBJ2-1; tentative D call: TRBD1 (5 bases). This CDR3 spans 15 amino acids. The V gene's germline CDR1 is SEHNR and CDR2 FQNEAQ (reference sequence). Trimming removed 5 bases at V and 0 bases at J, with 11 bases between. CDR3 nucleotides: TGTGCCAGCAGCCAGAGACAGAACTCCTACAATGAGCAGTTCTTC. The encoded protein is CASSQRQNSYNEQFF.

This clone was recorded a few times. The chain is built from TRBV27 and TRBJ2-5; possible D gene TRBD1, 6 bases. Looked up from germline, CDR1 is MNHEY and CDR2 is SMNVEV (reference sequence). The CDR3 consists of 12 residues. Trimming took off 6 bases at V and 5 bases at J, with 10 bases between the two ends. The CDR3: CASRARGETQYF. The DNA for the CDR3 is TGTGCCAGCAGAGCAAGGGGGGAGACCCAGTACTTC.

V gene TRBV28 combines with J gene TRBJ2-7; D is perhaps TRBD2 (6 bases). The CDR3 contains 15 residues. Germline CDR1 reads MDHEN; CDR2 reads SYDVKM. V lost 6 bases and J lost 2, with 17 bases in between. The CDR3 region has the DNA TGTGCCAGCAGCCGAGAGGGTAGCGGAACCTACGAGCAGTACTTC. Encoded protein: CASSREGSGTYEQYF. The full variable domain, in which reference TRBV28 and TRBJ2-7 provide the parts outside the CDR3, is DVKVTQSSRYLVKRTGEKVFLECVQDMDHENMFWYRQDPGLGLRLIYFSYDVKMKEKGDIPEGYSVSREKKERFSLILESASTNQTSMYLCASSREGSGTYEQYFGPGTRLTVT.

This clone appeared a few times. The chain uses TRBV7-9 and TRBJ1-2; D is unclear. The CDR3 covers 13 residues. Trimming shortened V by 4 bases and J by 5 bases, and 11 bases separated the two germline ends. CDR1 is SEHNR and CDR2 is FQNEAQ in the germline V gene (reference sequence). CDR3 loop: CASSSGSVYGYTF. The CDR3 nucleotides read TGTGCCAGCAGCTCCGGGAGTGTATATGGCTACACCTTC.

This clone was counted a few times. The CDR3 here is CASSAGSTDTQYF. The CDR3 bases are TGTGCCAGCAGTGCGGGGAGCACAGATACGCAGTATTTT. The chain carries TRBV2 and TRBJ2-3; tentatively, D is TRBD2 (5 bases). V lost 4 bases and J 0 bases, leaving 5 bases between the germline ends. Germline loops: CDR1 SNHLY, CDR2 FYNNEI. This CDR3 spans 13 amino acids.

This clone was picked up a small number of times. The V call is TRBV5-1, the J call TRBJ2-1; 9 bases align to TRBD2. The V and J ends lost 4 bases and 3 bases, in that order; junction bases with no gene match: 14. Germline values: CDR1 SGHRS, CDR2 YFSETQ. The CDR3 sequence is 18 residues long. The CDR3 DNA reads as TGCGCCAGCAGCGAGGGACTAGCCACAACAAGCGGCTACAATGAGCAGTTCTTC. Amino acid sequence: CASSEGLATTSGYNEQFF. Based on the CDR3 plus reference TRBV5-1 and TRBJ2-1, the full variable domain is KAGVTQTPRYLIKTRGQQVTLSCSPISGHRSVSWYQQTPGQGLQFLFEYFSETQRNKGNFPGRFSGRQFSNSRSEMNVSTLELGDSALYLCASSEGLATTSGYNEQFFGPGTRLTVL.

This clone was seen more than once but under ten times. The CDR3 DNA sequence: TGTGCCAGCAGTTCCCCGCCAGCGACCTATGGCTACACCTTC. It yields the protein CASSSPPATYGYTF. This chain links TRBV6-6 with TRBJ1-2; D uncertain. The CDR3 extends over 14 amino acids. The germline V gene has CDR1 MNHNY and CDR2 SVGAGI (reference sequence). Trimming pared 4 bases from V and 4 bases from J, leaving 13 bases between.